The 29 T cell receptor beta chains below come from one sample, sequenced in a study of blood T cells in healthy people across ages. Alongside a J-beta primer mix, a sample-barcoded 5' primer served in a second PCR lasting roughly 7 to 11 cycles. TCRdb independently ran MiXCR on the 5' RACE reads; one entry per CDR3 protein. The sample includes over 600,000 distinct CDR3 sequences, 40% to 50% seen only once; the top ten take around 32%. Sequenced: blood. The receptors were gathered from an older man in good health.

In its sample, this clonotype was seen once. The V and J genes are TRBV12-3 or TRBV12-4 and TRBJ2-7; D is possibly TRBD1 or TRBD2 (5 bases each). The CDR3 spans 13 residues. V was cut by 6 bases and J by 1 base, with 10 bases left in between. The CDR3 DNA follows: TGTGCCAGCAGATGGGACGCATCCTACGAGCAGTACTTC. It specifies CASRWDASYEQYF.

This clonotype has only a few counts. The chain is built from TRBV7-2 and TRBJ2-3; D possibly matches TRBD1 or TRBD2 (5 bases each). The CDR3 runs to 13 residues. Trimming stripped 5 bases from V and 9 bases from J, with 15 bases between. Germline assignment: CDR1 SGHTA and CDR2 FQGNSA. In nucleotides, the CDR3 is TGTGCCAGCAGCGTAGGGTTTGGGGACACGCAGTATTTT. As protein: CASSVGFGDTQYF.

This clonotype has more than one count but fewer than ten. The gene calls are TRBV20-1 and TRBJ1-5; D gene ambiguous. CDR1 and CDR2 from the germline V gene are DFQATT and SNEGSKA (reference sequence). CDR3 size: 13 residues. The V and J ends lost 1 base and 2 bases respectively, with 6 bases between them. CDR3 protein: CSARAVGNQPQHF. DNA for the CDR3: TGCAGTGCTAGAGCGGTGGGCAATCAGCCCCAGCATTTT.

This clonotype was counted between two and nine times. This chain links TRBV4-2 with TRBJ2-5; maybe TRBD2 (6 bases). V lost 1 base and J 5 bases, leaving 14 bases between the germline ends. The CDR3 consists of 15 residues. Germline V gene data show CDR1 as LGHNA and CDR2 as YNFKEQ. CDR3 sequence: CASSQGVAEGETQYF. Written as DNA, the CDR3 is TGTGCCAGCAGCCAAGGGGTAGCGGAGGGGGAGACCCAGTACTTC.

The V gene is TRBV2, the J gene TRBJ2-5; 8 bases align to TRBD1. Judging by the DNA end, TRBJ2-7 fits better; the J call may be wrong. The CDR3 is 13 residues long. Germline V gives CDR1 SNHLY, CDR2 FYNNEI. CDR3 sequence: CASNPQGAVEQYF. The CDR3 nucleotides read TGTGCCAGCAACCCCCAGGGGGCTGTCGAGCAGTACTTC.

Turning to this clonotype: Relative to the germline gene, one junction end is altered; a read error may explain this. The V gene is TRBV29-1, the J gene TRBJ2-3; 11 nucleotides match TRBD2. The CDR3 length is 14 residues. Germline CDR1 is SQVTM and CDR2 is ANQGSEA. The CDR3 DNA sequence: TGCGGCGTCCTTACTAGCGGGAGTTGGGATACGCAGTATTTT. Translating gives CGVLTSGSWDTQYF.

Remarks on this clonotype: Germline and junction disagree at one end, which may indicate a read error. The chain couples TRBV14 to TRBJ2-1; 8 bases map to TRBD2. CDR1 is SGHDN, CDR2 FVKESK, per germline. This CDR3 has 13 amino acids. CDR3 residues: CACSQEPRGGQFF. In nucleotides, the CDR3 is TGTGCCTGCAGCCAAGAACCCCGGGGGGGACAGTTCTTC.

The V call is TRBV2, the J call TRBJ1-4; D remains ambiguous. Germline CDR1 SNHLY, CDR2 FYNNEI. Trimming stripped 7 bases from V and 0 bases from J, with 9 bases between. This CDR3 spans 14 amino acids. The CDR3, as DNA: TGTGCCAGCAAGCCGGCCTCAACTAATGAAAAACTGTTTTTT. Amino acid sequence: CASKPASTNEKLFF.

This clonotype was seen repeatedly, ten times or more. The chain is built from TRBV3-1 and TRBJ2-3; D not resolved. The CDR3 spans 13 residues. Trimming pared 0 bases from V and 5 bases from J, leaving 6 bases between. Germline lookup yields CDR1 LGHDT and CDR2 YNNKEL (reference sequence). The CDR3 DNA follows: TGTGCCAGCAGCCAAGAGAGGAGAGATACGCAGTATTTT. It translates to CASSQERRDTQYF.

This clonotype showed up just a few times. The rearrangement joins TRBV7-9 to TRBJ1-6, with D tentatively TRBD1 (5 bases). In germline, CDR1 is SEHNR, CDR2 FQNEAQ (reference sequence). V dropped 5 bases and J dropped 6 bases, with 14 bases sitting between them. The CDR3 covers 15 residues. The CDR3 DNA reads as TGTGCCAGCAGCCAGACCCGGGGCAGTAATTCACCCCTCCACTTT. This encodes CASSQTRGSNSPLHF.

With regard to this clonotype: A much more abundant neighbour one base away suggests this may be a read error. The chain recombines TRBV4-3 with TRBJ2-5; D might be TRBD2 (6 bases). The CDR3 length is 17 residues. CDR1 is LGHNA, CDR2 YSLEER, per germline. Between the trimmed V and J ends, which lost 1 base and 7 bases, there was a span of 22 bases. The CDR3 loop is CASSQATSLSREGTQYF. The CDR3 DNA reads as TGCGCCAGCAGCCAAGCGACTAGTTTAAGCAGAGAAGGGACCCAGTACTTC.

The genes are TRBV2 and TRBJ1-2; 10 bases are shared with TRBD1. Germline CDR1 SNHLY, CDR2 FYNNEI. The V segment lost 0 bases and the J segment 2 bases; nucleotides outside the gene matches: 6. This CDR3 spans 17 amino acids. The CDR3 loop is CASSEAAGTGANYGYTF. The DNA for the CDR3 is TGTGCCAGCAGTGAAGCTGCCGGGACAGGGGCCAACTATGGCTACACCTTC.

This clonotype was observed once. The rearrangement links TRBV7-3 to TRBJ2-3, with D possibly being TRBD1 or TRBD2 (5 bases each). This CDR3 spans 15 amino acids. The V and J ends lost 2 bases and 1 base respectively, with 10 bases between them. Germline V lookup: CDR1 SGHTA, CDR2 FQGTGA. CDR3 DNA: TGTGCCAGCAGCTTACTCCGGGACGGCACAGATACGCAGTATTTT. Its translation is CASSLLRDGTDTQYF.

The genes are TRBV7-8 and TRBJ2-1; 11 bases agree with TRBD2. Looked up from germline, CDR1 is SGHVS and CDR2 is FQNEAQ. Trimming took 5 bases from V and 7 from J; bases not matched to a gene: 4. This CDR3 comprises 14 residues. CDR3 sequence reads: CASSPGLAVNEQFF. The CDR3 coding sequence is TGTGCCAGCAGCCCGGGACTAGCGGTGAATGAGCAGTTCTTC.

As to this clonotype: At one boundary the junction diverges from the germline segment, which might be a read error. The J gene is TRBJ2-4, the V gene TRBV5-1; possibly TRBD1 for D (5 bases). The assigned J gene may be wrong: the sequence end matches TRBJ2-7 better. Germline V gene sequence: CDR1 SGHRS, CDR2 YFSETQ. CDR3 length equals 12 residues. CDR3 in DNA: TGCGCCGGCAGCTTAAAGGGGTACGAGCAGTACTTC. It codes for CAGSLKGYEQYF.

CDR3 DNA: TGTGCCAGCAGTCCTCCTCCCGACAGAAACCCGTACAATGAGCAGTTCTTC. Its translation: CASSPPPDRNPYNEQFF. The chain employs TRBV6-1 and TRBJ2-1, with D perhaps matching TRBD1 (5 bases). This CDR3 is 17 amino acids long. V was pared by 5 bases and J by 4 bases, with 21 bases between. Germline V CDR1 and CDR2: MNHNS, SASEGT.

V usage is TRBV20-1 and J usage is TRBJ2-5; D tentatively fits TRBD1 or TRBD2 (5 bases each). CDR3 length equals 18 residues. CDR1 is DFQATT and CDR2 is SNEGSKA in the germline V gene (reference sequence). The V end lost 0 bases, the J end lost 1 base, and 21 bases lay between the germline ends. The CDR3 nucleotides read TGCAGTGCTAGAGACCGCCTACGGGGCTCTATGCTCCAAGAGACCCAGTACTTC. This translates into CSARDRLRGSMLQETQYF.

This clonotype was observed a handful of times. Possible read error: a much larger clone is one base away. The chain links TRBV29-1 to TRBJ2-4; 8 bases are a match to TRBD2. The better agreement between TRBJ2-7 and the DNA end casts doubt on the J call. CDR1 is SQVTM, CDR2 ANQGSEA, per germline. This CDR3 has 14 amino acids. The DNA for the CDR3 is TGCAGCGTTGAACCGAGCGGGAGACCCTGCGAGCAGTACTTC. It is translated as CSVEPSGRPCEQYF.

J is TRBJ2-1 and V is TRBV20-1, with 11 bases matching TRBD2. Per the germline V gene, CDR1 is DFQATT and CDR2 is SNEGSKA (reference sequence). The CDR3 runs 14 residues. V shed 4 bases, J shed 4 bases, and the junction held 3 bases outside the gene matches. CDR3 sequence (DNA): TGCAGTGCTATTACTAGCGGGAGATACAATGAGCAGTTCTTC. It encodes CSAITSGRYNEQFF.

The chain carries TRBV6-5 and TRBJ2-3; D is possibly TRBD1 or TRBD2 (5 bases each). Trimming took off 0 bases at V and 4 bases at J, with 23 bases between the two ends. CDR3 size: 19 residues. CDR1 MNHEY and CDR2 SVGAGI come from the germline V gene. CDR3 nucleotides: TGTGCCAGCAGTTACTCAGATGGGCACTTCGCAAAGGGACCAGATACGCAGTATTTT. It translates to CASSYSDGHFAKGPDTQYF.

The V call is TRBV12-3 or TRBV12-4, the J call TRBJ2-1; D might be TRBD1 (5 bases). V was trimmed by 2 bases and J by 6 bases, leaving 17 bases between them. The CDR3 sequence is 16 residues long. The DNA for the CDR3 is TGTGCCAGCAGTTTAAACGTGGGAAGGGGTGGCAATGAGCAGTTCTTC. Its protein is CASSLNVGRGGNEQFF.

V is TRBV5-5 and J is TRBJ2-6, with TRBD1 identical over 9 bases. This CDR3 has 16 amino acids. With 4 bases clipped from V and 3 bases from J, the junction kept 5 bases outside the gene matches. Germline CDR1 and CDR2: SGHKS and YYEKEE (reference sequence). The CDR3 is CASSLTGGVGANVLTF. In DNA, the CDR3 is TGTGCCAGCAGCCTGACAGGGGGTGTTGGGGCCAACGTCCTGACTTTC.

The count of this clonotype is one. A single base separates this from a much larger clone, so it may be a read error. This rearrangement joins TRBV7-9 to TRBJ2-5; perhaps D is TRBD1 or TRBD2 (5 bases each). The DNA end lines up better with TRBJ2-7; the J call may be wrong. The germline V gene encodes CDR1 SEHNR and CDR2 FQNEAQ (reference sequence). The CDR3 is made up of 14 amino acids. CDR3 sequence (DNA): TGTGCCAGCAGTGATGACAGAGGGACCTACGAGCAGTACTTC. It translates to CASSDDRGTYEQYF.

The chain has TRBV11-2 and TRBJ2-6; 7 bases fit TRBD1. The CDR3 consists of 17 residues. CDR1 SGHAT and CDR2 FQNNGV come from the germline V gene. The junction had 13 bases not matched to a gene; V was cut back by 7 bases and J by 4 bases. The CDR3 coding sequence is TGTGCCAGCACCATCCCGGGACAGTCTTACGGGGCCAACGTCCTGACTTTC. This translates into CASTIPGQSYGANVLTF.

This clonotype was detected a few times. The chain is built from TRBV6-2 or TRBV6-3 and TRBJ2-1; the match to TRBD1 covers 7 bases. Germline assignment: CDR1 MNHEY and CDR2 SVGEGT. V lost 3 bases to trimming and J lost 7 bases; unmatched junction nucleotides: 9. This CDR3 is built from 15 residues. The CDR3 DNA follows: TGTGCCAGCAGTTATTCGGATCTCAGGGGGAATGAGCAGTTCTTC. Its translation: CASSYSDLRGNEQFF.

The rearrangement uses TRBV7-2 and TRBJ2-7, with 7 bases aligning to TRBD1. Germline V gene lookup returns CDR1 SGHTA and CDR2 FQGNSA. With V trimmed by 0 bases and J by 0 bases, 5 bases remained unmatched. This CDR3 spans 16 amino acids. CDR3 in amino acids: CASSLAPRTGSYEQYF. The CDR3 DNA follows: TGTGCCAGCAGCTTAGCGCCTAGGACAGGCTCCTACGAGCAGTACTTC.

The V call is TRBV6-5, the J call TRBJ2-1; 7 nucleotides align to TRBD2. CDR1 MNHEY and CDR2 SVGAGI come from the germline V gene. The CDR3 sequence is 15 residues long. J lost 7 bases, V lost 0 bases, and 6 bases had no gene match. The DNA for the CDR3 is TGTGCCAGCAGTTACTCCAGTGGGGGGGGGAATGAGCAGTTCTTC. As protein: CASSYSSGGGNEQFF.

This clonotype was picked up a small number of times. The chain is built from TRBV9 and TRBJ2-7; D is perhaps TRBD1 or TRBD2 (5 bases each). The CDR3 loop spans 16 amino acids. V was pared by 0 bases and J by 1 base, with 14 bases between. Germline CDR1 SGDLS, CDR2 YYNGEE. As DNA, the CDR3 is TGTGCCAGCAGCGTAGCACCGGGACCTTCATCCTACGAGCAGTACTTC. Translation: CASSVAPGPSSYEQYF.

This chain joins TRBV5-1 and TRBJ2-1, with 9 bases aligning to TRBD2. Germline V gene sequence: CDR1 SGHRS, CDR2 YFSETQ. The CDR3 runs 17 residues. The trim removed 0 bases at V and 2 bases at J, leaving 6 bases unmatched. CDR3 sequence (DNA): TGCGCCAGCAGCTTGGGCCCTAGCGGGATGGCCTACAATGAGCAGTTCTTC. It encodes CASSLGPSGMAYNEQFF. Based on the CDR3 plus reference TRBV5-1 and TRBJ2-1, the full variable domain is KAGVTQTPRYLIKTRGQQVTLSCSPISGHRSVSWYQQTPGQGLQFLFEYFSETQRNKGNFPGRFSGRQFSNSRSEMNVSTLELGDSALYLCASSLGPSGMAYNEQFFGPGTRLTVL.